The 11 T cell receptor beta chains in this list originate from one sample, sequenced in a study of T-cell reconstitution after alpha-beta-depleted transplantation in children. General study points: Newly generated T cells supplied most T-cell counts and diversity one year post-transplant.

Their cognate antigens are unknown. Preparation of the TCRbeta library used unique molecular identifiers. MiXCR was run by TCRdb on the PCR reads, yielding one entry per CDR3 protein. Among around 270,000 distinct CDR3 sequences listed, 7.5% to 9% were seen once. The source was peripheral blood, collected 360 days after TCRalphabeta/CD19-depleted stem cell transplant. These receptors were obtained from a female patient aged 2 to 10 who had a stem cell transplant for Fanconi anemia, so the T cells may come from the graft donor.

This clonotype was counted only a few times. CDR3: CATTRDSGELFF. CDR3 coding DNA: TGTGCCACCACCCGGGATTCCGGGGAGCTGTTTTTT. The chain joins TRBV11-2 to TRBJ2-2, with D possibly matching TRBD2 (5 bases). V lost 10 bases and J lost 6, with 12 bases in between. The CDR3 runs 12 residues. Germline V gene lookup returns CDR1 SGHAT and CDR2 FQNNGV.

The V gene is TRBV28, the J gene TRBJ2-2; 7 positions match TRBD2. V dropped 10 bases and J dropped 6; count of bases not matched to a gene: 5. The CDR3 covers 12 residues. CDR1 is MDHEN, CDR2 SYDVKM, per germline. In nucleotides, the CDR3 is TGTGCCACAAACCGGGGGGCCGGGGAGCTGTTTTTT. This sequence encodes CATNRGAGELFF.

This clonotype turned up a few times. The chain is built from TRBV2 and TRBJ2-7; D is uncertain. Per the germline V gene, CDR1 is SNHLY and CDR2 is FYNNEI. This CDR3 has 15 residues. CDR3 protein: CASSEDPVGPYEQYV. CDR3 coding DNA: TGTGCCAGCAGCGAAGACCCGGTGGGCCCTTACGAGCAGTACGTC.

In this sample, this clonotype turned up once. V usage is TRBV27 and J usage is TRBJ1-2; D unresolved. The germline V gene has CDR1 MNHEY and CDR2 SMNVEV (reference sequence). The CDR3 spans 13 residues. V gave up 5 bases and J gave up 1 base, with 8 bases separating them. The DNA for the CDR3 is TGTGCCAGCAGTAGGACCTTTAACTATGGCTACACCTTC. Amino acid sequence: CASSRTFNYGYTF.

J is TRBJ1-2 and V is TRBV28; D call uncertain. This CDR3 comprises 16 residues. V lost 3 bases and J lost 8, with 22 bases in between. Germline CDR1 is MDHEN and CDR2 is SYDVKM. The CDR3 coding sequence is TGTGCCAGCAGTTTGTCGCCGGCCCCGGACGTGACGGGCTACACCTTC. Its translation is CASSLSPAPDVTGYTF.

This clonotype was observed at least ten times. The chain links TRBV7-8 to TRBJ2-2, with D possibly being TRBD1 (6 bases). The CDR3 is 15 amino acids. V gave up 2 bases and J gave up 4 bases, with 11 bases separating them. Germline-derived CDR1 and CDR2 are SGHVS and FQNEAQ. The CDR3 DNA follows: TGTGCCAGCAGCTTAAGAACAGGGTCCACCGGGGAGCTGTTTTTT. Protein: CASSLRTGSTGELFF.

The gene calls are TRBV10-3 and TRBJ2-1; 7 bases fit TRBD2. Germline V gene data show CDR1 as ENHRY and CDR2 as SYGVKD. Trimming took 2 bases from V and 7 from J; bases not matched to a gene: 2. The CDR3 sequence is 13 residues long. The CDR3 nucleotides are TGTGCCATCAGTGAGGGACTAGGGAATGAGCAGTTCTTC. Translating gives CAISEGLGNEQFF.

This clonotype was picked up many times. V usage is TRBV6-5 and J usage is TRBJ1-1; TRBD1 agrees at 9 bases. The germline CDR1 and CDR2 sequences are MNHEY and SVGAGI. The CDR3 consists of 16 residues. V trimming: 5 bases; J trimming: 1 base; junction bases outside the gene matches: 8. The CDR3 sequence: CASSPGTGLANTEAFF. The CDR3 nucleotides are TGTGCCAGCAGTCCGGGGACAGGGCTTGCGAACACTGAAGCTTTCTTT.

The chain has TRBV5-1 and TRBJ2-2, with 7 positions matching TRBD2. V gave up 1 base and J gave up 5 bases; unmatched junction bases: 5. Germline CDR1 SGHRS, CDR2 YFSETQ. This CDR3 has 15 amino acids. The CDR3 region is CASSLRAGETGELFF. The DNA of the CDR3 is TGCGCCAGCAGCTTGAGGGCGGGGGAGACCGGGGAGCTGTTTTTT.

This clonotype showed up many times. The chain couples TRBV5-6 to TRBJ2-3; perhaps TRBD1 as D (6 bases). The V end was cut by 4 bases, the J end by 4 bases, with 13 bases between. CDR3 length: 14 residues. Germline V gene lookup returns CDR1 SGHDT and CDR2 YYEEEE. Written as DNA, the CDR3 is TGTGCCAGCAGCCAAACAGGGTGGCCAGATACGCAGTATTTT. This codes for CASSQTGWPDTQYF.

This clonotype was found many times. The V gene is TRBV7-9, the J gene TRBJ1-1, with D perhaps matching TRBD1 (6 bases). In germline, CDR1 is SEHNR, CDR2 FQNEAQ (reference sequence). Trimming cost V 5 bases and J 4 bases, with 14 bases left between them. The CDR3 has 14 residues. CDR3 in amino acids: CASSAQGSSTEAFF. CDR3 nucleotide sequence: TGTGCCAGCAGCGCACAGGGATCGAGCACTGAAGCTTTCTTT.